The source of this T cell receptor (beta chain) is a study of T cell clones after liver transplantation. The germline V gene has CDR1 WNHNN and CDR2 SYGVQD (reference sequence). The V and J ends lost 5 bases and 1 base, in that order; junction bases with no gene match: 2. The CDR3 is 14 residues long. Study-wide findings and caveats: In a couple of subjects, few donor cells limited the measurable donor-reactive repertoire. A larger donor-reactive than third-party decline suggested partial antigen-specific deletion.

In its sample, this clone was seen once. Its antigen is currently unknown. Unstimulated PBMCs were sorted into CD3+CD4+ and CD3+CD8+ populations. Only in-frame clones appear in the TCRdb table, and some are missing; sequencing was by immunoSEQ multiplex PCR. The profile shows roughly 57,000 clones, over 70% of them singletons. V is TRBV10-1 and J is TRBJ2-3; 8 bases are shared with TRBD1. The specimen was CD4+ T cells from blood, collected before liver transplant. The source of this sequence is a human donor who received a liver transplant. The CDR3 sequence is CASSSGQGTDTQYF. DNA for the CDR3: TGCGCCAGCAGTTCGGGACAGGGCACAGATACGCAGTATTTT.